This is a list of T cell receptor beta chains from one sample in a study of OX40 agonist ivuxolimab in advanced cancers. Sequenced by immunoSEQ multiplex PCR; TCRdb stores in-frame clones only, minus some. The data contain about 50,000 clones, approximately 77% of them singletons. The sequenced sample was CD4+ or CD8+ T cells sorted from blood, obtained in a trial of the OX40 agonist ivuxolimab. Every receptor here comes from an adult with an advanced solid tumor such as melanoma, head and neck, liver or kidney cancer. Both conserved end residues are part of each CDR3. The order of the fields is D gene, V gene, clone size, J gene, CDR3 DNA, CDR3 protein. The D gene is left open where the match is weak. Rows give clone size only sometimes, using once, few, many, or a class for an expanded clone.

TRBD1	TRBV5-5	NA	TRBJ2-1	TGTGCCAGCAGCCCAGGGGGAGTGGATGAGCAGTTCTTC	CASSPGGVDEQFF
NA	TRBV7-3	NA	TRBJ2-1	TGTGCCAGCAGCTTAAGTTCGGCTTACAATGAGCAGTTCTTC	CASSLSSAYNEQFF
TRBD2	TRBV28	NA	TRBJ2-4	TGTGCCAGCAGTTTAATTGGGAGGGTAGTCAAAAACATTCAGTACTTC	CASSLIGRVVKNIQYF
NA	TRBV7-6	NA	TRBJ2-1	TGTGCCAGCAGCTTAGGACTAGACCATGAGCAGTTCTTC	CASSLGLDHEQFF
NA	TRBV2	once	TRBJ2-3	TGTGCCAGCAGTCCCGGGGCGTCCGATACGCAGTATTTT	CASSPGASDTQYF
NA	TRBV9	few	TRBJ2-1	TGTGCCAGCAGCGCCCGAGTGGGTTCAGGATTCAATGAGCAGTTCTTC	CASSARVGSGFNEQFF
NA	TRBV10-1	few	TRBJ1-1	TGCGCCAGCAGCAGGGCCACGAACACTGAAGCTTTCTTT	CASSRATNTEAFF
TRBD1	TRBV10-2	NA	TRBJ1-1	TGCGCCAGCAGTGATCGGGGACAGGGGAGCACTGAAGCTTTCTTT	CASSDRGQGSTEAFF
NA	TRBV29-1	NA	TRBJ1-1	TGCAGCTCGAGGTCCGGGACGGTGGGTACTGAAGCTTTCTTT	CSSRSGTVGTEAFF
NA	TRBV18	NA	TRBJ1-1	TGTGCCAGCTCACCACGGGCAGCTGGGCTGAACACTGAAGCTTTCTTT	CASSPRAAGLNTEAFF